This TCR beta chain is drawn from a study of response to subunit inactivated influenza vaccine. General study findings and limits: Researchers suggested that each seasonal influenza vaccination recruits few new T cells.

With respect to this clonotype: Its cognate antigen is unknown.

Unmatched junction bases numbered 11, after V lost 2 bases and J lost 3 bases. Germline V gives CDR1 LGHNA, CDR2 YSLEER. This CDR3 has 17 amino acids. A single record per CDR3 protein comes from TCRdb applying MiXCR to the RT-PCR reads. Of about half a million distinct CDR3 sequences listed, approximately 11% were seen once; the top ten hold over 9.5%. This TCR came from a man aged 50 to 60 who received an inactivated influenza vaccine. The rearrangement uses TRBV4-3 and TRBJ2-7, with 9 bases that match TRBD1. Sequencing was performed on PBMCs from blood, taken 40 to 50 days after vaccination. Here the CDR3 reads CASSQSIQRQGGYEQYF. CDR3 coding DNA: TGCGCCAGCAGCCAATCAATTCAAAGACAGGGGGGCTACGAGCAGTACTTC.